A selection of T cell receptor beta chains follows, all from one sample in a study of blood T cell repertoires in COVID-19. Libraries were prepared by immunoSEQ multiplex PCR; TCRdb keeps only in-frame clonotypes and omits some of them. The sample holds approximately 100,000 clones, around nine tenths seen once. The specimen sequenced was peripheral blood. These receptors were taken from a man aged 45 to 65 with acute or convalescent COVID-19. Both conserved end residues are part of each CDR3. The D gene is left open where the match is weak. The size entry is marked missing in some rows and otherwise reads once, few, many or a size class.

abundance: NA; d_gene: NA; v_gene: TRBV5-1; len: 14; j_gene: TRBJ2-1; CDR3aa: CASSLGSSYNEQFF; CDR3nt: TGCGCCAGCAGCCTAGGTAGCTCCTACAATGAGCAGTTCTTC
abundance: once; d_gene: TRBD2; v_gene: TRBV6-6; len: 17; j_gene: TRBJ2-7; CDR3aa: CASSPLWSGGPRDEQYF; CDR3nt: TGTGCCAGCAGTCCGCTGTGGTCGGGAGGGCCCCGAGACGAGCAGTACTTC
abundance: NA; d_gene: TRBD2; v_gene: TRBV19; len: 19; j_gene: TRBJ2-1; CDR3aa: CASSIELAGGPSSYNEQFF; CDR3nt: TGTGCCAGTAGTATAGAGCTAGCGGGAGGCCCGAGCTCCTACAATGAGCAGTTCTTC
abundance: once; d_gene: TRBD2; v_gene: TRBV19; len: 16; j_gene: TRBJ2-1; CDR3aa: CASSIPRTSSYNEQFF; CDR3nt: TGTGCCAGTAGTATTCCGAGGACTAGCTCCTACAATGAGCAGTTCTTC
abundance: NA; d_gene: TRBD2; v_gene: TRBV10-2; len: 17; j_gene: TRBJ2-5; CDR3aa: CASSEGGAGGYQETQYF; CDR3nt: TGCGCCAGCAGTGAGGGGGGAGCGGGAGGTTACCAAGAGACCCAGTACTTC
abundance: NA; d_gene: TRBD1; v_gene: TRBV6-2/TRBV6-3; len: 15; j_gene: TRBJ1-2; CDR3aa: CASSSRQGPLRGYTF; CDR3nt: TGTGCCAGCAGTTCCAGACAGGGCCCGCTTCGGGGCTACACCTTC
abundance: few; d_gene: TRBD2; v_gene: TRBV4-1; len: 14; j_gene: TRBJ2-5; CDR3aa: CASSPGLASETQYF; CDR3nt: TGCGCCAGCAGCCCGGGACTAGCTAGCGAGACCCAGTACTTC
abundance: NA; d_gene: TRBD1; v_gene: TRBV5-6; len: 14; j_gene: TRBJ1-2; CDR3aa: CASSRLTGDYGYTF; CDR3nt: TGTGCCAGCAGCCGACTGACAGGGGACTATGGCTACACCTTC
abundance: NA; d_gene: NA; v_gene: TRBV3-1/TRBV3-2; len: 15; j_gene: TRBJ2-1; CDR3aa: CASSPFFLQGNEQFF; CDR3nt: TGTGCCAGCAGCCCCTTCTTCCTACAGGGAAATGAGCAGTTCTTC
abundance: NA; d_gene: NA; v_gene: TRBV19; len: 15; j_gene: TRBJ2-7; CDR3aa: CASSDPGQGGNEQYF; CDR3nt: TGTGCCAGTAGTGACCCCGGGCAGGGAGGCAACGAGCAGTACTTC